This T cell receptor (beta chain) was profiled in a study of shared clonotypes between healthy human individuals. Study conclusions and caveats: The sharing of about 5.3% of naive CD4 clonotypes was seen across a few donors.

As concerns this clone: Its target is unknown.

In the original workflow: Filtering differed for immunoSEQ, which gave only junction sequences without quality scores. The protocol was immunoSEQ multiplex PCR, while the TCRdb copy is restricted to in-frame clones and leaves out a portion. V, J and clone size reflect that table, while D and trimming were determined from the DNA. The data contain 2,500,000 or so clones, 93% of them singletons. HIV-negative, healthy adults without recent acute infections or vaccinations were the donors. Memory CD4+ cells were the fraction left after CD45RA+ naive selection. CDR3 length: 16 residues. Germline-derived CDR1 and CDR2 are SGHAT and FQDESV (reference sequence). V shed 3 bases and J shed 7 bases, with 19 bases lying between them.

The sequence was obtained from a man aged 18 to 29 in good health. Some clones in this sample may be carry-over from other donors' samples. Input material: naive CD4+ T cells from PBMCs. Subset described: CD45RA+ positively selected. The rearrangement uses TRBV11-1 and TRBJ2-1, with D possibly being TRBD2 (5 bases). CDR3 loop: CASSFSISDGQNEQFF. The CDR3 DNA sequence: TGTGCCAGCAGCTTTTCTATTAGCGACGGGCAGAATGAGCAGTTCTTC.